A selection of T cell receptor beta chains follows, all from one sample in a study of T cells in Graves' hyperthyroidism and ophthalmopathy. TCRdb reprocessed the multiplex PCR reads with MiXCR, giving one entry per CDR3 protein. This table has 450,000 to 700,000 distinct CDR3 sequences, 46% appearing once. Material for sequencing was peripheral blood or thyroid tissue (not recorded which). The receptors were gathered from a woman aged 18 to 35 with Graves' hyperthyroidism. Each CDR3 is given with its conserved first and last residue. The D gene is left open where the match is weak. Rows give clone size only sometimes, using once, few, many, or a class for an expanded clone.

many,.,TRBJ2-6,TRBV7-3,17,TGTGCCAGCAGCTTAAGCAGGACGGAGTCTGGGGCCAACGTCCTGACTTTC,CASSLSRTESGANVLTF
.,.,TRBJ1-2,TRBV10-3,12,TGTGCCATCAGTGGGCCCGGGAACGGCTACACCTTC,CAISGPGNGYTF
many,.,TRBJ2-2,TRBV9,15,TGTGCCAGCAGCGTTGACGGACCGAACACCGGGGAGCTGTTTTTT,CASSVDGPNTGELFF
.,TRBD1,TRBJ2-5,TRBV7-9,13,TGTGCCAGCACACCGACAGGGGACGAGACCCAGTACTTC,CASTPTGDETQYF
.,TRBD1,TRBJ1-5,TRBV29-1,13,TGCAGCTTTGGACAGGACGGTGATCAGCCCCAGCATTTT,CSFGQDGDQPQHF
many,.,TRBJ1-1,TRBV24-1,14,TGTGCCACCAGTCCCGGGGGGCGGAACACTGAAGCTTTCTTT,CATSPGGRNTEAFF
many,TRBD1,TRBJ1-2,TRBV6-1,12,TGTGCCAGCAGTGATGGACAGGATGGCTACACCTTC,CASSDGQDGYTF
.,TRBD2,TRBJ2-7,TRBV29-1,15,TGCAGCGTTCTCGGGGGACTAGCGGGAAGGCGGGAGCAGTACTTC,CSVLGGLAGRREQYF
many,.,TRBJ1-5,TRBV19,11,TGTGCCAGTAGTGGGAATCAGCCCCAGCATTTT,CASSGNQPQHF
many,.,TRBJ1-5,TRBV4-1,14,TGCGCCAGCAGCCATCCCGGGACGTCCCAGCCCCAGCATTTT,CASSHPGTSQPQHF